This TCR beta chain was observed in a study of naive CD8 T cells in extremely preterm neonates. Study-wide points: Relative to older groups, preterm infants had shorter, less trimmed CDR3s with fewer N additions.

Elective cesarean births at about 35-41 weeks, without labor or membrane rupture, supplied the cord blood. This table comes from immunoSEQ multiplex PCR, and its TCRdb copy is limited to in-frame clones, with some not included. The sample has about 7,300 clones; about 93% are singletons. This clone was counted a few times. Its target is not known. The germline V and J ends were trimmed by 4 bases and 2 bases, with 7 bases remaining between them. The V gene's germline CDR1 is SGHRS and CDR2 YFSETQ. The CDR3 runs to 12 residues. This clonotype was obtained from a newborn in good health. The chain links TRBV5-1 to TRBJ2-7; D is perhaps TRBD1 (6 bases). Sample: naive CD8+ T cells from cord blood. The CDR3 loop is CASSRDTYEQYF. The CDR3 DNA is TGCGCCAGCAGCCGGGACACCTACGAGCAGTACTTC.